Following are 21 T cell receptor beta chains from one sample sequenced in a study of identical twins. One entry per CDR3 protein, called by TCRdb with MiXCR from the 5' RACE reads. The table lists about 240,000 distinct CDR3 sequences, about 13% of them singletons, with about 4.1% in the top ten. In addition, the sample was reused for a study of yellow fever vaccine responses in identical twins.

The sequenced sample consisted of memory (CD45RO+) T cells sorted from blood. The source is a woman younger than 30 in good health.

The chain couples TRBV2 to TRBJ1-1; D is unclear. V was clipped by 10 bases and J by 0 bases, with 12 bases between them. The CDR3 is 13 residues long. Germline lookup yields CDR1 SNHLY and CDR2 FYNNEI. CDR3 amino acids: CATIQLLNTEAFF. The CDR3 coding sequence is TGTGCCACCATACAGCTCCTGAACACTGAAGCTTTCTTT.

The genes are TRBV11-2 and TRBJ2-7; 9 bases are shared with TRBD1. The CDR3 runs to 17 residues. Germline lookup yields CDR1 SGHAT and CDR2 FQNNGV. V lost 6 bases and J lost 3; bases outside the gene matches: 15. The CDR3 loop reads CASRDLSGTGTLYEQYF. The CDR3 nucleotides are TGTGCCAGCAGAGACCTATCGGGGACAGGGACCCTCTACGAGCAGTACTTC. The complete variable domain, with remaining parts taken from reference TRBV11-2 and TRBJ2-7, reads EAGVAQSPRYKIIEKRQSVAFWCNPISGHATLYWYQQILGQGPKLLIQFQNNGVVDDSQLPKDRFSAERLKGVDSTLKIQPAKLEDSAVYLCASRDLSGTGTLYEQYFGPGTRLTVT.

This chain joins TRBV27 and TRBJ2-3; TRBD1 aligns across 8 bases. The trim removed 11 bases at V and 6 bases at J, leaving 10 bases unmatched. Germline V gives CDR1 MNHEY, CDR2 SMNVEV (reference sequence). The CDR3 totals 13 residues. Here the CDR3 DNA reads TGTGCCTGTAGAAGGACAGGGACCGATACGCAGTATTTT. It encodes CACRRTGTDTQYF.

This clonotype has just a few counts. The chain carries TRBV7-2 and TRBJ1-1, with D perhaps matching TRBD1 (6 bases). The V end lost 6 bases, the J end lost 8 bases, and 13 bases lay between the germline ends. CDR1 SGHTA and CDR2 FQGNSA come from the germline V gene. The CDR3 loop spans 12 amino acids. The CDR3 loop reads CASRDPRGEAFF. The CDR3 DNA reads as TGTGCCAGCAGGGATCCTAGGGGGGAAGCTTTCTTT.

This clonotype occurred a few times. The rearrangement joins TRBV29-1 to TRBJ2-7; D perhaps matches TRBD1 (6 bases). The CDR3 has 15 residues. Looked up from germline, CDR1 is SQVTM and CDR2 is ANQGSEA. The V and J ends lost 8 bases and 0 bases respectively, with 20 bases between them. This CDR3 is CSSTGWGTSSYEQYF. The CDR3 DNA follows: TGCAGCTCTACAGGGTGGGGTACAAGCTCCTACGAGCAGTACTTC.

The rearrangement links TRBV14 to TRBJ2-7; either TRBD1 or TRBD2 may fit D (5 bases each). CDR1 and CDR2 (germline): SGHDN, FVKESK. The V and J ends lost 1 base and 2 bases respectively, with 12 bases between them. This CDR3 region has 15 residues. The CDR3 reads CASSQVEGLTYEQYF. For the CDR3, the DNA is TGTGCCAGCAGCCAAGTCGAGGGGCTGACCTACGAGCAGTACTTC. The whole variable domain, filled in from reference TRBV14 and TRBJ2-7, reads EAGVTQFPSHSVIEKGQTVTLRCDPISGHDNLYWYRRVMGKEIKFLLHFVKESKQDESGMPNNRFLAERTGGTYSTLKVQPAELEDSGVYFCASSQVEGLTYEQYFGPGTRLTVT.

This clonotype has just a few counts. The chain recombines TRBV6-1 with TRBJ1-4, with TRBD1 matching 7 bases. The CDR3 is 15 residues long. Germline V gives CDR1 MNHNS, CDR2 SASEGT. With 5 bases clipped from V and 5 bases from J, the junction kept 8 bases outside the gene matches. The CDR3 region is CASSLKGQTNEKLFF. CDR3 coding DNA: TGTGCCAGCAGTCTAAAGGGACAGACAAATGAAAAACTGTTTTTT.

This clonotype was observed a few times. The J gene is TRBJ2-2, the V gene TRBV6-4; 14 nucleotides align to TRBD2. V shed 5 bases and J 3 bases; nucleotides not matched to a gene: 5. This CDR3 spans 17 amino acids. Germline V gives CDR1 MRHNA, CDR2 SNTAGT. CDR3 in amino acids: CASSPGTSGSDTGELFF. For the CDR3, the DNA is TGTGCCAGCAGTCCCGGGACTAGCGGGAGCGACACCGGGGAGCTGTTTTTT.

The gene calls are TRBV6-1 and TRBJ2-1, with TRBD1 identical over 7 bases. This CDR3 is 15 amino acids long. CDR1 is MNHNS, CDR2 SASEGT, per germline. After removal of 7 bases from V and 5 bases from J, the junction contained 11 bases not matched to a gene. The CDR3 here is CASKPRQGSHNEQFF. DNA of the CDR3: TGTGCCAGCAAACCCCGACAGGGTTCGCACAATGAGCAGTTCTTC.

J is TRBJ1-4 and V is TRBV29-1; D is ambiguous. Per germline, CDR1 SQVTM and CDR2 ANQGSEA. This CDR3 region has 13 residues. Between the trimmed V and J ends, which lost 5 bases and 3 bases, there was a span of 10 bases. The CDR3 spells CSVLRISNEKLFF. The CDR3 nucleotides read TGCAGCGTTTTGAGGATTTCTAATGAAAAACTGTTTTTT.

Concerning this clonotype itself: This may stem from a read error, because a much larger clone lies one nucleotide away. The chain is built from TRBV12-3 or TRBV12-4 and TRBJ2-3; 10 positions match TRBD2. The CDR3 has 19 residues. DNA for the CDR3: TGTGCCTGCAGTTTGCTAGCGGGAGTCCCATACAGGAGCACAGATACGCAGTATTTT. It translates to CACSLLAGVPYRSTDTQYF.

This clonotype was counted at least ten times. This chain joins TRBV7-2 and TRBJ2-7; the match to TRBD1 covers 9 bases. The trim removed 4 bases at V and 2 bases at J, leaving 3 bases unmatched. The CDR3 extends over 14 amino acids. Germline lookup yields CDR1 SGHTA and CDR2 FQGNSA. CDR3 nucleotides: TGTGCCAGCAGCTCGGGACAGGGACCCTACGAGCAGTACTTC. This encodes CASSSGQGPYEQYF.

This clonotype was counted ten times or more. The CDR3 spells CATSGTLEKLFF. The CDR3 region has the DNA TGTGCCACCTCCGGGACCCTTGAAAAACTGTTTTTT. The chain uses TRBV10-3 and TRBJ1-4; perhaps TRBD1 as D (5 bases). This CDR3 has 12 amino acids. Deletions cut 10 bases from V and 7 bases from J, with 13 bases between. CDR1 is ENHRY, CDR2 SYGVKD, per germline.

This clonotype was observed a few times. This chain connects TRBV10-3 to TRBJ2-3, with a possible D match to TRBD1 (6 bases). Trimming pared 4 bases from V and 0 bases from J, leaving 14 bases between. The CDR3 loop spans 16 amino acids. Looked up from germline, CDR1 is ENHRY and CDR2 is SYGVKD. CDR3 bases: TGTGCCATCAGTGGCGCACAGGGAACTAGCACAGATACGCAGTATTTT. Encoded protein: CAISGAQGTSTDTQYF.

The chain is built from TRBV29-1 and TRBJ1-2; D unclear. The CDR3 consists of 11 residues. In germline, CDR1 is SQVTM, CDR2 ANQGSEA. V dropped 7 bases and J dropped 6 bases, with 12 bases sitting between them. Here the CDR3 DNA reads TGCAGCGGACGCCTGTCCCATGGCTACACCTTC. Its protein product is CSGRLSHGYTF. The full variable domain, in which reference TRBV29-1 and TRBJ1-2 provide the parts outside the CDR3, is SAVISQKPSRDICQRGTSLTIQCQVDSQVTMMFWYRQQPGQSLTLIATANQGSEATYESGFVIDKFPISRPNLTFSTLTVSNMSPEDSSIYLCSGRLSHGYTFGSGTRLTVV.

In its sample, this clonotype was seen many times. This chain joins TRBV12-3 or TRBV12-4 and TRBJ2-7; 7 nucleotides align to TRBD1. CDR3 size: 13 residues. The J segment lost 3 bases and the V segment lost 6 bases, leaving 5 bases of the junction unmatched. CDR3 sequence: CASRRGQLYEQYF. The CDR3 DNA sequence: TGTGCCAGCAGACGGGGACAGCTCTACGAGCAGTACTTC.

The table lists this clonotype with many counts. The chain recombines TRBV4-2 with TRBJ2-5, with TRBD2 as a possible D gene (7 bases). The CDR3 runs 17 residues. Germline V gene lookup returns CDR1 LGHNA and CDR2 YNFKEQ. V shed 4 bases and J shed 0 bases, with 18 bases lying between them. CDR3 DNA sequence: TGTGCCAGCAGCCCTATCGGGGGGACAATTTACCAAGAGACCCAGTACTTC. It specifies CASSPIGGTIYQETQYF.

In this sample, this clonotype turned up many times. The chain joins TRBV5-1 to TRBJ2-5, with a possible D match to TRBD2 (6 bases). The CDR3 is 15 residues long. CDR1 is SGHRS and CDR2 is YFSETQ in the germline V gene. The V end was cut by 1 base, the J end by 4 bases, with 14 bases between. CDR3 region: CASSLTPGEAETQYF. CDR3 bases: TGCGCCAGCAGCTTGACACCGGGGGAGGCAGAGACCCAGTACTTC.

This clonotype was recorded at least ten times. J is TRBJ2-5 and V is TRBV12-3 or TRBV12-4, with 7 bases matching TRBD1. The CDR3 runs 15 residues. The J segment lost 5 bases and the V segment lost 7 bases, leaving 13 bases of the junction unmatched. The CDR3 here is CASNLGRTGMETQYF. CDR3 DNA: TGTGCCAGCAACTTAGGGCGGACAGGAATGGAGACCCAGTACTTC.

This clonotype was counted between two and nine times. The chain uses TRBV2 and TRBJ2-7, with D tentatively TRBD2 (7 bases). Trimming removed 7 bases from V and 3 bases from J, with 16 bases in between. This CDR3 spans 14 amino acids. Germline V gene sequence: CDR1 SNHLY, CDR2 FYNNEI. The CDR3 here is CASNLMGGLYEQYF. For the CDR3, the DNA is TGTGCCAGCAATCTAATGGGGGGGCTCTACGAGCAGTACTTC.

This clonotype was observed a few times. The rearrangement uses TRBV6-1 and TRBJ1-4; D unclear. CDR3 length: 15 residues. The V end lost 3 bases, the J end lost 4 bases, and 12 bases lay between the germline ends. CDR1 MNHNS and CDR2 SASEGT come from the germline V gene. CDR3 sequence (DNA): TGTGCCAGCAGTGAGACATTCAACGATAATGAAAAACTGTTTTTT. It translates to CASSETFNDNEKLFF.